A selection of T cell receptor beta chains follows, all from one sample in a study of radiation and T cells in renal cell carcinoma. This table comes from immunoSEQ multiplex PCR, and its TCRdb copy is limited to in-frame clones, with some not included. The sample gives around 94,000 clones, about 86% of which show up once; roughly 8% is in the top ten. This sample comprised blood, obtained from a patient whose treatment included radiotherapy and nephrectomy. The receptors shown here come from a man over 45 with renal cell carcinoma. The conserved cysteine and the conserved F or W are not part of the CDR3 here. Fields, in order: V gene, J gene, CDR3 protein.

TRBV5-4	TRBJ1-1	ASSFTGMNTEAF
TRBV21-1	TRBJ1-2	ASSKKGDTKSNYGYT
TRBV5-5	TRBJ1-1	ASSLSLTGATEAF
TRBV7-6	TRBJ2-1	ASSPTRGLGQQF
TRBV6-6	TRBJ1-3	ASSWLQGEAGNTIY
TRBV5-5	TRBJ1-2	ASSLEGRGPDT
TRBV5-1	TRBJ2-3	ASSLILAGGTPGTDTQY
TRBV9	TRBJ1-5	ASSVGAGGQPQH
TRBV19	TRBJ1-4	ASSPRGLTNEKLF
TRBV30	-	AWSVFSEQY
TRBV7-9	TRBJ2-1	ASTELRGGGNEQF
TRBV5-1	TRBJ2-7	ASSLGTSGGEQY
TRBV7-2	TRBJ1-2	ASSLRGLGGYT
TRBV2	TRBJ1-6	ASSVGQGTSPLH
TRBV28	TRBJ1-2	ASTPPPGQGRDT
TRBV18	TRBJ1-4	ASSPPAGGREKLF
TRBV19	TRBJ2-3	ASSPRGPGTDTQY
TRBV14	TRBJ2-2	ASREAGAPRGELF
TRBV30	TRBJ2-7	AWTPSEQYEQY
TRBV6-6	TRBJ2-3	ASSYRTGSGTDTQY
TRBV6-1	TRBJ2-3	ATLPSWGADTQY
TRBV5-1	TRBJ2-1	ASSLTLLAGAVNEQF
TRBV11-3	TRBJ2-6	ASQITVGLYSGANVLT
TRBV18	TRBJ2-5	ASSPPASLETQY
TRBV30	TRBJ1-2	AWSPSGTEGT
TRBV2	TRBJ1-1	ASGGTVNTEAF
TRBV1	TRBJ2-1	TSSQGGTSGRKNPNEQF
TRBV6-5	TRBJ1-2	ASTPQAGYGYT
TRBV7-9	TRBJ2-1	ASSFPGVYNEQF
TRBV2	TRBJ2-5	ASNEYQTQY